A single sample is the source of the 4 T cell receptor beta chains below, sequenced in a study of blood T cell repertoires in COVID-19. Measured with immunoSEQ multiplex PCR; TCRdb has only the in-frame clones, and not every one. The sample holds about 170,000 clones, 88% seen once. The sequencing input was peripheral blood. The receptors originated from a man aged 60 to 75 with acute or convalescent COVID-19.

The chain joins TRBV13 to TRBJ2-2; TRBD2 aligns across 12 bases. Germline V gene lookup returns CDR1 PRHDT and CDR2 FYEKMQ (reference sequence). CDR3 length equals 18 residues. After removal of 5 bases from V and 1 base from J, the junction contained 8 bases not matched to a gene. CDR3 amino acids: CASSTRTSGDKNTGELFF. The CDR3 nucleotides are TGTGCCAGCAGCACACGGACTAGCGGGGATAAGAACACCGGGGAGCTGTTTTTT.

CDR3 nucleotide sequence: TGTGCCAGCAGCCCAATAGCGGGAGTATCCGATGAGCAGTTCTTC. This gives the protein CASSPIAGVSDEQFF. J is TRBJ2-1 and V is TRBV7-7; 9 bases are shared with TRBD2. Germline assignment: CDR1 SSHAT and CDR2 FNYEAQ (reference sequence). V shed 5 bases, J shed 8 bases, and the junction held 10 bases outside the gene matches. This CDR3 is 15 amino acids long.

V is TRBV14 and J is TRBJ2-2; weak D call: TRBD2 (5 bases). Trimming pared 4 bases from V and 4 bases from J, leaving 13 bases between. CDR1 is SGHDN and CDR2 is FVKESK in the germline V gene. The length of the CDR3 is 15 residues. CDR3 DNA sequence: TGTGCCAGCAGCCCGCAACGAGGGAGCACCGGGGAGCTGTTTTTT. Translation gives CASSPQRGSTGELFF.

The chain combines TRBV9 with TRBJ2-5; 7 positions agree with TRBD1. V was clipped by 3 bases and J by 4 bases; unmatched bases: 6. CDR1 and CDR2 from the germline V gene are SGDLS and YYNGEE. The CDR3 runs 14 residues. This chain's CDR3 is CASSAVQGLETQYF. DNA for the CDR3: TGTGCCAGCAGCGCCGTACAGGGGTTAGAGACCCAGTACTTC.